A single sample is the source of the 26 T cell receptor beta chains below, sequenced in a study of blood T cell repertoires in COVID-19. TCRdb keeps only in-frame clones here, not all; method: immunoSEQ multiplex PCR. This sample has about 78,000 clones; about nine tenths occur once, and the top ten carry approximately 4.4%. Sequenced input: peripheral blood. These receptors all stem from a man aged 50 to 59 with active or convalescent COVID-19.

This clone was seen a single time. This sequence joins TRBV5-4 and TRBJ1-2; D call uncertain. V gave up 6 bases and J gave up 7 bases, with 19 bases separating them. This CDR3 has 14 amino acids. Germline lookup yields CDR1 SGHNT and CDR2 YYREEE (reference sequence). This CDR3 is CASKVDGGSGGYTF. The CDR3 nucleotides are TGTGCCAGCAAGGTTGACGGAGGGTCGGGTGGCTACACCTTC.

In its sample, this clone was seen once. The CDR3 region has the DNA TGTGCCTGGAGTCTTGGGGGACTTCGCACAGATACGCAGTATTTT. It encodes CAWSLGGLRTDTQYF. The chain is built from TRBV30 and TRBJ2-3; perhaps TRBD2 as D (6 bases). Trimming pared 2 bases from V and 1 base from J, leaving 13 bases between. Germline V gene lookup returns CDR1 GTSNPN and CDR2 SVGIG (reference sequence). The CDR3 loop spans 15 amino acids.

This chain links TRBV28 with TRBJ2-1, with 12 bases fitting TRBD2. J was trimmed by 6 bases and V by 4 bases; bases with no gene match: 7. The CDR3 length is 16 residues. CDR1 and CDR2 from the germline V gene are MDHEN and SYDVKM. Here the CDR3 reads CASSSLAGGKINEQFF. The CDR3 DNA is TGTGCCAGCAGTTCACTAGCGGGGGGCAAGATCAATGAGCAGTTCTTC.

The V gene is TRBV30, the J gene TRBJ1-6; D is unclear. The CDR3 contains 13 residues. Trimming shortened V by 1 base and J by 7 bases, and 8 bases separated the two germline ends. The germline CDR1 and CDR2 sequences are GTSNPN and SVGIG (reference sequence). This chain's CDR3 is CAWSEWPNSPLHF. The CDR3 DNA reads TGTGCCTGGAGTGAGTGGCCGAATTCACCCCTCCACTTT.

The DNA of the CDR3 is TGTGCCAGCAGCGTAGGTAGCGGGGGCCCTTTTTCTAATGAGCAGTTCTTC. This gives the protein CASSVGSGGPFSNEQFF. The rearrangement uses TRBV9 and TRBJ2-1; 9 bases fit TRBD2. The V gene's germline CDR1 is SGDLS and CDR2 YYNGEE. The CDR3 sequence is 17 residues long. The junction had 11 bases not matched to a gene; V was cut back by 0 bases and J by 7 bases.

This chain connects TRBV11-2 to TRBJ2-5, with D tentatively TRBD1 (6 bases). Trimming stripped 0 bases from V and 3 bases from J, with 11 bases between. The CDR3 is 15 amino acids. Germline CDR1 is SGHAT and CDR2 is FQNNGV. As DNA, the CDR3 is TGTGCCAGCAGCTTAGATCTGAGGACAGAAGAGACCCAGTACTTC. Its protein product is CASSLDLRTEETQYF.

V and J are TRBV3-1 (or the pseudogene TRBV3-2) and TRBJ1-1, with D unresolved. This CDR3 comprises 14 residues. The V gene's germline CDR1 is LGHDT and CDR2 YNNKEL (reference sequence). Trimming pared 4 bases from V and 1 base from J, leaving 10 bases between. The CDR3 sequence: CASSPPPGNTEAFF. CDR3 nucleotide sequence: TGTGCCAGCAGCCCTCCACCAGGGAACACTGAAGCTTTCTTT.

The chain uses TRBV9 and TRBJ1-4, with 7 nucleotides matching TRBD1. V lost 5 bases and J lost 5; bases outside the gene matches: 12. The CDR3 extends over 16 amino acids. Germline values: CDR1 SGDLS, CDR2 YYNGEE. CDR3 DNA sequence: TGTGCCAGCAGGTCGCCCGGGACAGCCTCAAATGAAAAACTGTTTTTT. Translation gives CASRSPGTASNEKLFF.

The CDR3 protein is CSVLGEDTGELFF. In nucleotides, the CDR3 is TGCAGCGTACTCGGGGAGGACACCGGGGAGCTGTTTTTT. This chain links TRBV29-1 with TRBJ2-2; D is possibly TRBD2 (6 bases). Trimming pared 6 bases from V and 3 bases from J, leaving 11 bases between. The germline gives CDR1 SQVTM, CDR2 ANQGSEA. The CDR3 spans 13 residues.

This clone was counted a single time. The chain carries TRBV6-5 and TRBJ2-3; D uncertain. Germline-derived CDR1 and CDR2 are MNHEY and SVGAGI. V was clipped by 2 bases and J by 6 bases, with 3 bases between them. CDR3 length: 11 amino acids. The CDR3 nucleotides are TGTGCCAGCAGTTACGGCGATACGCAGTATTTT. It is translated as CASSYGDTQYF.

The rearrangement links TRBV6-2 or TRBV6-3 to TRBJ1-6; D is ambiguous. Germline-derived CDR1 and CDR2 are MNHEY and SVGEGT. The CDR3 has 14 residues. Trimming shortened V by 2 bases and J by 5 bases, and 7 bases separated the two germline ends. The CDR3 protein is CASSYPQDNSPLHF. For the CDR3, the DNA is TGTGCCAGCAGTTACCCCCAGGATAATTCACCCCTCCACTTT.

J is TRBJ2-3 and V is TRBV11-2; possible D gene TRBD1, 5 bases. Trimming left V 1 base short and J 5 bases short, with 10 bases between. The CDR3 is made up of 14 amino acids. CDR1 and CDR2 (germline): SGHAT, FQNNGV. CDR3 region: CASSLGQDKDTQYF. The CDR3 coding sequence is TGTGCCAGCAGCTTAGGCCAGGACAAAGATACGCAGTATTTT.

The J gene is TRBJ2-3, the V gene TRBV19; 9 nucleotides match TRBD2. The J segment lost 4 bases and the V segment lost 5 bases, leaving 16 bases of the junction unmatched. The CDR3 sequence is 18 residues long. The germline V gene encodes CDR1 LNHDA and CDR2 SQIVND (reference sequence). CDR3 protein: CASSAVSGGGAWADTQYF. CDR3 in DNA: TGTGCCAGTAGTGCCGTATCGGGCGGGGGGGCATGGGCAGATACGCAGTATTTT. The complete variable domain, with remaining parts taken from reference TRBV19 and TRBJ2-3, reads DGGITQSPKYLFRKEGQNVTLSCEQNLNHDAMYWYRQDPGQGLRLIYYSQIVNDFQKGDIAEGYSVSREKKESFPLTVTSAQKNPTAFYLCASSAVSGGGAWADTQYFGPGTRLTVL.

This clone was seen a handful of times. The genes are TRBV18 and TRBJ1-1, with unresolved D. The CDR3 runs to 14 residues. CDR1 is KGHSH and CDR2 is LQKENI in the germline V gene. V was pared by 3 bases and J by 5 bases, with 13 bases between. CDR3 loop: CASSPSAGVTEAFF. CDR3 coding DNA: TGTGCCAGCTCACCGAGCGCGGGAGTAACTGAAGCTTTCTTT.

This clone has only one observation. This rearrangement joins TRBV24-1 to TRBJ2-2; D call uncertain. Germline CDR1 and CDR2: KGHDR and SFDVKD. The CDR3 runs 13 residues. The V gene lost 5 bases and the J gene lost 7 bases, with 10 bases spanning the gap. The DNA for the CDR3 is TGTGCCACCAGTGTCAGGATCGACGGGGAGCTGTTTTTT. Translated, it gives CATSVRIDGELFF.

The rearrangement uses TRBV6-5 and TRBJ1-3, with a weak D call TRBD1 (5 bases). Per germline, CDR1 MNHEY and CDR2 SVGAGI. The CDR3 loop spans 15 amino acids. V was pared by 6 bases and J by 0 bases, with 12 bases between. DNA of the CDR3: TGTGCCAGCAGATTTCAGGGTAACTCTGGAAACACCATATATTTT. Translation gives CASRFQGNSGNTIYF.

This clone has only one observation. V usage is TRBV4-3 and J usage is TRBJ2-7, with D possibly matching TRBD2 (5 bases). Per germline, CDR1 LGHNA and CDR2 YSLEER. The germline V and J ends were trimmed by 0 bases and 6 bases, with 15 bases remaining between them. This CDR3 comprises 15 residues. CDR3 DNA: TGCGCCAGCAGCCAAGACCCCCTCGGGGTGGGCGAGCAGTACTTC. Translated, it gives CASSQDPLGVGEQYF.

This clone was observed once. The V and J genes are TRBV28 and TRBJ2-7; the match to TRBD1 covers 9 bases. Per the germline V gene, CDR1 is MDHEN and CDR2 is SYDVKM. The trim removed 5 bases at V and 2 bases at J, leaving 10 bases unmatched. This CDR3 has 16 residues. The CDR3, as DNA: TGTGCCAGCAGTACCCCTCCGGGACAGGGAACCTACGAGCAGTACTTC. It codes for CASSTPPGQGTYEQYF.

The J gene is TRBJ1-5, the V gene TRBV7-2; 9 bases match TRBD1. The J segment lost 6 bases and the V segment lost 2 bases, leaving 8 bases of the junction unmatched. The length of the CDR3 is 16 residues. From germline, CDR1 is SGHTA and CDR2 FQGNSA. CDR3 sequence reads: CASSLQQGAQGQPQHF. The CDR3 DNA follows: TGTGCCAGCAGCTTACAACAGGGGGCGCAAGGTCAGCCCCAGCATTTT.

The chain has TRBV9 and TRBJ2-2; maybe TRBD1 (5 bases). Trimming left V 0 bases short and J 2 bases short, with 8 bases between. This CDR3 is 15 amino acids long. CDR1 and CDR2 from the germline V gene are SGDLS and YYNGEE. The CDR3 is CASSVGTLNTGELFF. The CDR3 nucleotides are TGTGCCAGCAGCGTAGGGACACTCAACACCGGGGAGCTGTTTTTT.

This sequence joins TRBV4-1 and TRBJ2-7; TRBD1 agrees at 9 bases. J gave up 4 bases and V 4 bases, and 5 bases lay outside the gene matches. Germline V gene sequence: CDR1 MGHRA, CDR2 YSYEKL. The CDR3 contains 14 residues. CDR3 sequence (DNA): TGCGCCAGCAGCCGCCCGGGACAGGGTTACGAGCAGTACTTC. This gives the protein CASSRPGQGYEQYF.

The chain has TRBV5-6 and TRBJ1-2; D is perhaps TRBD1 (5 bases). Trimming shortened V by 2 bases and J by 0 bases, and 11 bases separated the two germline ends. Per germline, CDR1 SGHDT and CDR2 YYEEEE. This CDR3 contains 15 residues. The CDR3 bases are TGTGCCAGCAGCTTCGGCCCGGGGGCTAACTATGGCTACACCTTC. It translates to CASSFGPGANYGYTF.

The chain links TRBV7-2 to TRBJ2-5, with TRBD2 matching 9 bases. The V and J ends lost 5 bases and 5 bases, in that order; junction bases with no gene match: 9. This CDR3 is 15 amino acids long. Germline loops: CDR1 SGHTA, CDR2 FQGNSA. In nucleotides, the CDR3 is TGTGCCAGCAGCCCCACCGGGACTAGCCGGGAGACCCAGTACTTC. This codes for CASSPTGTSRETQYF.

CDR3 in DNA: TGTGCCAGCAGTGGACAGGGTGGTGAAGCTTTCTTT. This sequence encodes CASSGQGGEAFF. The chain joins TRBV2 to TRBJ1-1, with 7 bases matching TRBD1. The CDR3 spans 12 residues. The germline V gene has CDR1 SNHLY and CDR2 FYNNEI. The trim removed 4 bases at V and 7 bases at J, leaving 3 bases unmatched.

This clone occurred once. V and J are TRBV3-1 (or the pseudogene TRBV3-2) and TRBJ2-3, with D possibly TRBD1 on 6 matching bases. CDR3 size: 14 residues. Per the germline V gene, CDR1 is LGHDT and CDR2 is YNNKEL (reference sequence). Trimming shortened V by 5 bases and J by 1 base, and 10 bases separated the two germline ends. CDR3 bases: TGTGCCAGCAGCAAGGGGGTGCGCACAGATACGCAGTATTTT. It yields the protein CASSKGVRTDTQYF.

The chain has TRBV5-1 and TRBJ2-1; TRBD1 matches at 8 bases. J gave up 2 bases and V 2 bases, and 9 bases lay outside the gene matches. The germline V gene has CDR1 SGHRS and CDR2 YFSETQ. The CDR3 consists of 17 residues. CDR3 coding DNA: TGCGCCAGCAGCTTCGGGACAGGTCCGGTGGCCTACAATGAGCAGTTCTTC. As protein: CASSFGTGPVAYNEQFF.